The rows below give T cell receptor beta chains drawn from one sample of a study of blood T cell repertoires in COVID-19. TCRdb's copy holds only in-frame clones and misses some; the assay was immunoSEQ multiplex PCR. Of about 190,000 clones listed, approximately 90% are singletons. The sequencing input was peripheral blood. These receptors were taken from a human donor in a cohort sampled during active COVID-19. CDR3s include the opening cysteine and the closing phenylalanine or tryptophan. D genes are given only for firm matches. A row's size may be missing; if present it is once, few, many or a size class.

cdr3_aa,cdr3_nt,d_call,clone_size,j_call,v_call
CATHRDGGRPQHF,TGTGCCACTCACCGGGACGGAGGGAGGCCCCAGCATTTT,NA,NA,TRBJ1-5,TRBV10-3
CASSVTGRVNEQFF,TGTGCCAGCAGTGTGACAGGGCGGGTCAATGAGCAGTTCTTC,TRBD1,NA,TRBJ2-1,TRBV2
CASSLVTGGAGELFF,TGTGCCAGCAGCTTAGTGACAGGGGGGGCCGGGGAGCTGTTTTTT,TRBD1,NA,TRBJ2-2,TRBV11-2
CSGQQGVRETQYF,TGCAGCGGTCAACAGGGGGTGAGAGAGACCCAGTACTTC,TRBD1,NA,TRBJ2-5,TRBV29-1
CASSLVQVNQPQHF,TGTGCCAGCAGCTTAGTCCAGGTGAATCAGCCCCAGCATTTT,NA,NA,TRBJ1-5,TRBV7-8
CASKVERGEQFF,TGCGCCAGCAAAGTGGAGCGGGGCGAGCAGTTCTTC,TRBD2,NA,TRBJ2-1,TRBV5-1
CASSSAGAGEQFF,TGTGCCAGCAGCTCAGCGGGGGCGGGTGAGCAGTTCTTC,TRBD2,NA,TRBJ2-1,TRBV11-3
CAWSRTYRDGYTF,TGTGCCTGGAGCAGAACCTACAGGGATGGCTACACCTTC,NA,NA,TRBJ1-2,TRBV30
CASSQGGYEQFF,TGTGCCAGCAGCCAAGGAGGGTATGAGCAGTTCTTC,NA,once,TRBJ2-1,TRBV3-1/TRBV3-2
CASKGRVSYNEQFF,TGTGCCAGCAAGGGCAGGGTCTCCTACAATGAGCAGTTCTTC,NA,NA,TRBJ2-1,TRBV13
CASSQELRRGNSPLHF,TGTGCCAGCAGCCAAGAGCTTCGCAGGGGGAATTCACCCCTCCACTTT,TRBD1,NA,TRBJ1-6,TRBV3-1/TRBV3-2
CASSSGTGVGNTIYF,TGCGCCAGCAGCTCCGGGACAGGGGTAGGAAACACCATATATTTT,TRBD1,NA,TRBJ1-3,TRBV4-1
CASSPGGPNEKLFF,TGTGCCAGCAGCCCGGGAGGTCCGAATGAAAAACTGTTTTTT,NA,NA,TRBJ1-4,TRBV9
CASSLDISRSSYEQYF,TGTGCCAGCAGCTTAGATATTAGCCGTAGCTCCTACGAGCAGTACTTC,NA,few,TRBJ2-7,TRBV11-2
CASSFVLGTEPYEQYF,TGTGCCAGCAGTTTCGTACTGGGGACAGAGCCCTACGAGCAGTACTTC,TRBD1,NA,TRBJ2-7,TRBV28
CASSLDLGLSNNEQFF,TGTGCCAGCAGCTTAGATCTGGGACTTTCCAACAATGAGCAGTTCTTC,NA,NA,TRBJ2-1,TRBV7-6
CAWSVYSQGARNYGYTF,TGTGCCTGGAGTGTCTACTCACAGGGGGCGAGGAACTATGGCTACACCTTC,TRBD1,NA,TRBJ1-2,TRBV30
CASSLTRDSGANVLTF,TGTGCCAGCAGCTTGACCCGAGACTCTGGGGCCAACGTCCTGACTTTC,NA,NA,TRBJ2-6,TRBV5-6
CASSLATPGESGYTF,TGCGCCAGCAGCTTGGCCACGCCAGGGGAGAGTGGCTACACCTTC,NA,NA,TRBJ1-2,TRBV5-1
CASGPTRSNTEAFF,TGTGCTAGTGGCCCAACTAGGTCGAACACTGAAGCTTTCTTT,NA,NA,TRBJ1-1,TRBV12-5
CASFRGSDWYGYTF,TGTGCCAGCTTCAGGGGGAGCGATTGGTATGGCTACACCTTC,TRBD1,NA,TRBJ1-2,TRBV6-5
CASSETSYEQYF,TGTGCCAGCAGTGAGACTAGTTACGAGCAGTACTTC,NA,NA,TRBJ2-7,TRBV6-2/TRBV6-3
CASSKVEGADSSYEQYF,TGTGCCAGCAGCAAAGTAGAGGGGGCCGATAGCTCCTACGAGCAGTACTTC,NA,NA,TRBJ2-7,TRBV21-1
CASSHGTIAGELFF,TGTGCCAGCAGCCACGGGACTATCGCCGGGGAGCTGTTTTTT,TRBD2,few,TRBJ2-2,TRBV5-6
CASSWRTDSYEQYF,TGTGCCAGCAGCTGGCGGACAGACTCCTACGAGCAGTACTTC,NA,NA,TRBJ2-7,TRBV13
CSVELPGGADEKLFF,TGCAGCGTTGAACTACCAGGAGGGGCGGATGAAAAACTGTTTTTT,NA,NA,TRBJ1-4,TRBV29-1
CASSPSVVAGFEQYF,TGTGCCAGCAGCCCCTCCGTGGTAGCGGGATTCGAGCAGTACTTC,TRBD2,once,TRBJ2-7,TRBV7-6
CASRQGKRGNTGELFF,TGTGCCAGCCGACAGGGGAAGCGCGGGAACACCGGGGAGCTGTTTTTT,TRBD1,once,TRBJ2-2,TRBV19
CASSQRTGASYEQYF,TGTGCCAGCAGCCAACGGACAGGGGCCTCCTACGAGCAGTACTTC,TRBD1,NA,TRBJ2-7,TRBV16
CASSQASGGRYGYTF,TGTGCCAGCAGCCAGGCCTCAGGGGGCAGATATGGCTACACCTTC,TRBD1,NA,TRBJ1-2,TRBV3-1/TRBV3-2
CASSPSTGNSPLHF,TGTGCCAGCAGCCCTAGTACAGGGAATTCACCCCTCCACTTT,NA,NA,TRBJ1-6,TRBV3-1/TRBV3-2
CASSSRSTETDTEAFF,TGTGCCAGCAGCTCTCGTTCGACAGAGACTGACACTGAAGCTTTCTTT,NA,few,TRBJ1-1,TRBV7-9
CASTVTGGTEAFF,TGTGCCAGTACCGTCACAGGGGGCACTGAAGCTTTCTTT,TRBD1,once,TRBJ1-1,TRBV19
CASSSRSTGANVLTF,TGCGCCAGCAGCTCCCGTTCTACCGGGGCCAACGTCCTGACTTTC,NA,NA,TRBJ2-6,TRBV5-1
CATSDPRAGAEAFF,TGTGCCACCAGTGATCCACGGGCGGGGGCTGAAGCTTTCTTT,NA,NA,TRBJ1-1,TRBV24-1
CASSLNTGGEANEQFF,TGTGCCAGCAGTCTAAACACAGGGGGGGAGGCAAATGAGCAGTTCTTC,NA,NA,TRBJ2-1,TRBV27
CAWAPDRNSPLHF,TGTGCCTGGGCCCCGGACAGAAATTCACCCCTCCACTTT,NA,NA,TRBJ1-6,TRBV30